The 8 T cell receptor beta chains below were found in one sample sequenced in a study of Siglec-9 on CD8 T cells in melanoma. Sequenced by immunoSEQ multiplex PCR; TCRdb stores in-frame clones only, minus some. The data contain around 39,000 clones, about 80% of them singletons. The sequencing sample was made of Siglec-9- CD8+ T cells sorted from blood. All receptors come from a human donor in good health.

This chain uses TRBV5-4 with TRBJ1-2; TRBD1 aligns across 9 bases. The CDR3 loop spans 14 amino acids. The germline V gene has CDR1 SGHNT and CDR2 YYREEE (reference sequence). J lost 8 bases, V lost 0 bases, and 5 bases had no gene match. CDR3: CASSLDRQGDGYTF. The CDR3 DNA reads as TGTGCCAGCAGCTTGGACCGACAGGGGGACGGCTACACCTTC.

The V gene is TRBV29-1, the J gene TRBJ2-7; TRBD1 might be the D (5 bases). The length of the CDR3 is 13 residues. CDR1 and CDR2 from the germline V gene are SQVTM and ANQGSEA. Trimming cost V 3 bases and J 5 bases, with 14 bases left between them. The CDR3 DNA reads TGCAGCGTTGAGGCCCCCCTGACAGACGAGCAGTACTTC. It translates to CSVEAPLTDEQYF.

This clone showed up just once. This chain joins TRBV7-9 and TRBJ2-3; 7 bases line up with TRBD2. V was clipped by 5 bases and J by 4 bases; unmatched bases: 9. The CDR3 covers 15 residues. The germline CDR1 and CDR2 sequences are SEHNR and FQNEAQ (reference sequence). Here the CDR3 reads CASSPGLRGSDTQYF. DNA of the CDR3: TGTGCCAGCAGCCCAGGTTTGCGGGGGTCAGATACGCAGTATTTT.

This clone was observed once. The V and J genes are TRBV7-2 and TRBJ2-1; tentatively, D is TRBD2 (6 bases). The CDR3 is made up of 14 amino acids. The V end lost 1 base, the J end lost 3 bases, and 7 bases lay between the germline ends. In germline, CDR1 is SGHTA, CDR2 FQGNSA. CDR3 nucleotides: TGTGCCAGCAGCTTAGGCGGGGTCTACAATGAGCAGTTCTTC. As protein: CASSLGGVYNEQFF.

The chain has TRBV7-3 and TRBJ2-7, with D possibly matching TRBD2 (6 bases). The V gene's germline CDR1 is SGHTA and CDR2 FQGTGA. This CDR3 spans 15 amino acids. Deletions cut 0 bases from V and 0 bases from J, with 9 bases between. Here the CDR3 reads CASSLTTGDSYEQYF. CDR3 nucleotide sequence: TGTGCCAGCAGCTTAACAACGGGGGACTCCTACGAGCAGTACTTC.

This clone was seen once. The CDR3 reads CASSYNDGYNEQFF. The CDR3 nucleotides are TGTGCCAGCAGTTACAACGACGGATACAATGAGCAGTTCTTC. The genes are TRBV6-5 and TRBJ2-1; D unresolved. Trimming left V 2 bases short and J 4 bases short, with 9 bases between. Germline values: CDR1 MNHEY, CDR2 SVGAGI. This CDR3 region has 14 residues.

The chain is built from TRBV27 and TRBJ2-7; weak D call: TRBD2 (6 bases). V lost 6 bases, J lost 2 bases, and 11 bases lay in between. This CDR3 is built from 13 residues. CDR1 and CDR2 from the germline V gene are MNHEY and SMNVEV (reference sequence). The CDR3 DNA is TGTGCCAGCAGCCCCGGGGGTGCCTACGAGCAGTACTTC. Its translation: CASSPGGAYEQYF.

The V and J genes are TRBV7-6 and TRBJ2-7, with D perhaps TRBD2 (6 bases). Germline CDR1 is SGHVS and CDR2 is FNYEAQ. The length of the CDR3 is 13 residues. Trimming left V 4 bases short and J 2 bases short, with 9 bases between. The CDR3 coding sequence is TGTGCCAGCAGCTCCGGACTAACCTACGAGCAGTACTTC. It specifies CASSSGLTYEQYF.